Listed below are T cell receptor beta chains from one sample, sequenced in a study of blood T cell repertoires in COVID-19. Libraries were prepared by immunoSEQ multiplex PCR; TCRdb keeps only in-frame clonotypes and omits some of them. This sample yields roughly 250,000 clones, of which 90% to 95% are seen a single time; 1.5% to 2% belongs to the top ten. Sequencing was done on a sample of PBMCs or T cells enriched from blood (not recorded which). The receptor source for this set is a woman younger than 30 who had recovered from COVID-19. Each CDR3 is given with its conserved first and last residue. D genes are given only for firm matches.

TRBJ2-5 | TRBV10-3 | - | TGTGCCATCAGTGACAGGGCCGACCAAGAGACCCAGTACTTC | CAISDRADQETQYF
TRBJ2-5 | TRBV29-1 | TRBD2 | TGCAGCTCGTTAAGGACTAGCGGGAGACGGCAGGAGACCCAGTACTTC | CSSLRTSGRRQETQYF
TRBJ1-1 | TRBV6-2/TRBV6-3 | - | TGTGCCAGCAGTGCTAGCATGTTCACTGAAGCTTTCTTT | CASSASMFTEAFF
TRBJ2-7 | TRBV11-2 | TRBD2 | TGTGCCAGCAGCTTAGTTGCTAGCGGCACCTACGAGCAGTACTTC | CASSLVASGTYEQYF
TRBJ2-7 | TRBV9 | - | TGTGCCAGCAGCGTTGGGACTTCTTACGAGCAGTACTTC | CASSVGTSYEQYF
TRBJ2-7 | TRBV4-2 | - | TGTGCCAGCAGCCAAGGGACAGTCGCCTACGAGCAGTACTTC | CASSQGTVAYEQYF
TRBJ2-7 | TRBV27 | - | TGTGCCAGCAGTTTATTAGTAGGGGCAGAACGCTCCTACGAGCAGTACTTC | CASSLLVGAERSYEQYF
TRBJ1-2 | TRBV7-3 | TRBD1 | TGTGCCAGCAGCAAATCGGACAGGGATGTTGGCTACACCTTC | CASSKSDRDVGYTF
TRBJ1-3 | TRBV4-1 | TRBD1 | TGCGCCAGCAGCCAGCGGCTATTCGCAGGGGGAAGTGGAAACACCATATATTTT | CASSQRLFAGGSGNTIYF
TRBJ2-7 | TRBV4-1 | TRBD1 | TGCGCCAGCAGCCAAGAGGGACAGGGTGGGAGGTACGAGCAGTACTTC | CASSQEGQGGRYEQYF
TRBJ2-7 | TRBV7-6 | TRBD1 | TGTGCCAGCAGCCAACAGGGGGCGGTCTCCTACGAGCAGTACTTC | CASSQQGAVSYEQYF